The TCR beta chain under discussion was sequenced for a study of blood T cell repertoires in COVID-19. Whole-study context: COVID-19 samples collected from the United States, Italy and Spain covered acute and convalescent phases. Sources were T cells, B-cell-depleted T cells, or PBMCs; the material itself was cDNA or gDNA.

This CDR3 is 14 amino acids long. J lost 3 bases, V lost 2 bases, and 3 bases had no gene match. CDR1 is MNHEY, CDR2 SVGAGI, per germline. TCRdb's table, derived via immunoSEQ multiplex PCR, lists solely in-frame clones and lacks some. The table includes 300,000 to 350,000 clones, 90% detected once. Cohort assignment relied on participant-reported clinical history. The sequencing input was PBMCs or T cells enriched from blood (not recorded which). The TCR was taken from a woman in her late teens or twenties with acute COVID-19. The chain links TRBV6-5 to TRBJ2-5, with 7 bases aligning to TRBD2. The CDR3 here is CASSYAGTKETQYF. The CDR3 coding sequence is TGTGCCAGCAGTTACGCCGGGACTAAAGAGACCCAGTACTTC.